This T cell receptor (beta chain) appears in the sequencing data of a study of T-cell memory formation after mild COVID-19. Trimming shortened V by 5 bases and J by 3 bases, and 10 bases separated the two germline ends. CDR1 is MDHEN and CDR2 is SYDVKM in the germline V gene. This CDR3 spans 13 amino acids. Study-level results: Among clones contracting day 15 to 85, CD4/CD8 was balanced, whereas later expanders leaned CD4+.

TCRdb fed the 5' RACE reads into MiXCR, producing one record per CDR3 protein. The data hold roughly 400,000 distinct CDR3 sequences, with more than 15% observed a single time. This clonotype has just a few counts. Its specificity is not known. Material for sequencing was PBMCs or a T cell subset sorted from them (not recorded which). The chain recombines TRBV28 with TRBJ1-2; D is undetermined. This TCR derives from a man aged 18 to 30 who had mild COVID-19 (a few samples of this study predate the infection). Cell type and time point are not known. The CDR3 sequence is CASSPGPYYGYTF. The CDR3 DNA is TGTGCCAGCAGTCCCGGGCCTTACTATGGCTACACCTTC.